This TCR beta chain comes out of a study of technical replicates of blood from a few donors. Here immunoSEQ multiplex PCR was the method, and the copy in TCRdb shows in-frame clones only, minus some. The table records some 80,000 clones, around 92% of them present only once. CDR3 size: 14 residues. Germline V gene lookup returns CDR1 SGHNT and CDR2 YYREEE (reference sequence). V dropped 0 bases and J dropped 1 base, with 8 bases sitting between them. The gene calls are TRBV5-4 and TRBJ2-7, with D possibly matching TRBD1 (5 bases). The sequence was collected from a human donor in good health. Sequenced sample: T cells isolated from PBMCs. The CDR3 DNA reads TGTGCCAGCAGCTTGGGTCAGGGTTCCTACGAGCAGTACTTC. It yields the protein CASSLGQGSYEQYF.